This T cell receptor (beta chain) comes out of a study of cytomegalovirus exposure and HLA in healthy donors (TCRdb year 2017). Looking at the study overall: In an earlier analysis of several hundred of the donors, 250 to 300 Gb of sequence data and 90 million to 120 million unique TCR beta sequences from 150 million to 200 million T cells were reported. Around 330 gigabases of sequencing data and around 85 million unique TCR sequences made up an early release that covered fewer than 650 HLA-typed donors. Of the roughly 420 genotyped donors, 81% were placed in the genetic ancestry cluster associated with self-reported Caucasian donors. The study aimed to test whether cataloging public T cell receptors could reveal signatures of past pathogen exposure. The study used immunosequencing to profile the T cell repertoires of 666 subjects and linked those repertoires to cytomegalovirus serostatus. Along with the 666-subject first cohort, a separate validation cohort of around 110 different subjects was used. High-throughput TCR immunosequencing, statistical association of individual TCRs with disease status, and machine learning were combined to predict cytomegalovirus infection status. A later analysis re-analyzed previously published TCR beta repertoires from 666 donors and added high-resolution HLA genotyping to study TCR occurrence patterns. Rather than drawing on any new phenotypic data, the later analysis identified candidate immune exposures from TCR beta sequences and the way those sequences occurred across donors. An earlier analysis of roughly 580 of the donors used high-throughput TCR beta sequencing to judge whether each TCR beta V gene segment behaved as functional or pseudogenic. Donor age, sex, ethnicity and CMV serostatus were collected together with the repertoire data. In a later genetic analysis, genome-wide SNP genotypes for about 60% of the 666 donors were used, and that subset was treated as a discovery cohort. Every repertoire in the discovery cohort had been generated on one and the same sequencing platform. Both class I and class II loci were covered by HLA typing, at four-digit resolution. Typing coverage differed by locus: A, B, C, DRB1 and DQB1 were typed in about 620-640 donors, DQA1 in 500 to 550, DPA1 in 600 to 610, and DPB1 in just under 490. About five DR-DQ haplotypes were treated as single units for association and clustering because of strong linkage in the cohort. Among some 410 genotyped donors of the cohort, an average of around 240,000 unique TCR beta nucleotide sequences were sequenced per donor, roughly 18% of them non-productive. Study-wide findings and limitations: Some IMGT-functional V segments, including TRBV6-2 and TRBV6-3, could not be told apart with the 87-base-pair reads, so those segments were excluded. An earlier analysis of 450 to 750 of the donors showed that most TCR beta V segments appeared in productive rearrangements either about 90% or about 30% of the time, which broadly matched IMGT annotations. Sequencing depth was assumed to be roughly uniform across donors in the presence/absence analyses, though that assumption may not hold. When HLA alleles, especially DR and DQ, strongly co-occurred, attributing TCR associations to individual alleles was difficult. A further reported finding was that TCR beta sequences accurately predicted the HLA-A and HLA-B alleles for most subjects in the first cohort. Over 15 rarely observed V segments, including chromosome 9 orphons, were excluded from the earlier analysis of a few hundred of the donors because counts were too low. Compared with equally common non-associated chains, HLA-associated TCR beta chains in a later analysis were more clonally expanded and had lower generation probabilities. In a later analysis, some 18,000 TCR beta sequences were associated with specific HLA alleles at a false discovery rate of 0.05. In a later analysis, TCR association rates were found to vary across HLA loci, with the most associated TCRs seen for DRB1 alleles and the fewest for HLA-C alleles. A later genetic analysis associated a missense DCLRE1C variant with V-gene and J-gene trimming of TCR beta chains, and an independent cohort replicated the association. The classifier was reported to diagnose cytomegalovirus status with high specificity and sensitivity in both the original and validation cohorts. HLA typing was unavailable for some donors at each locus, so association tests used only the typed subset. A later analysis reported that several top co-occurrence clusters appeared linked to parvovirus B19, influenza, CMV and Epstein-Barr virus. Across donors, most TCR sequences were observed very rarely, whereas some public TCRs were present in many individuals. The study gave a list of some 150 TCR beta chains associated with cytomegalovirus. The only immune exposure information available for the cohort was CMV serostatus. Three of the identified cytomegalovirus-associated TCR beta chains were confirmed in vitro to be specific for cytomegalovirus antigens. Only TCR beta chains were sequenced in this cohort, and the absence of alpha or paired-chain data limited detectable features. Correlated functional status among segregating V segments might reflect linkage disequilibrium, but an unknown experimental factor could not be ruled out. The authors suggested that the approach could potentially be extended to other disease states and immunological phenotypes. A cluster of highly shared sequence variants was judged likely to represent a technical artifact of the sequencing pipeline. In a later analysis, most CMV-associated TCR beta chains were found to appear HLA-restricted, with HLA associations seemingly driven largely by CMV exposure. In a later genetic analysis, fewer N-insertions in productive TCRs were reported among donors in an Asian-associated ancestry cluster than the roughly 700-donor mean.

The cohort consisted of some 730 healthy bone marrow donors. All cohort members were sampled while nominally healthy, although unrecorded immune exposures were likely present. The donor was CMV seropositive and belonged to the group of 250 to 350 seropositive cohort members. A peripheral blood sample was collected from each donor, and TCR beta sequencing was performed on peripheral blood mononuclear cells. The Qiagen DNeasy Blood Extraction Kit was used to extract genomic DNA from the blood cell samples. Based on the germline V gene, the CDR1 and CDR2 sequences are SGHRS and YFSETQ. From V the trimming removes 0 bases and from J it removes 7 bases, while the gene matches leave 2 bases of the junction unaccounted for. Counted from cysteine to phenylalanine, this CDR3 has 13 amino acids. Just the 39-base CDR3 DNA is kept, in frame starting at base 1. This clone was seen only once. There is no known antigen for this receptor. No base quality information exists; no much larger clone differs at one position.

Library preparation was by the immunoSEQ multiplex PCR assay. For the multiplex PCR, a mixture combining 60 forward primers for TCR Vbeta segments and 13 reverse primers for TCR Jbeta segments was used. A multiplex PCR assay on genomic DNA amplified the CDR3 region of rearranged TCR beta genes. Amplified TCR beta libraries were sequenced as 87-base-pair reads on the Illumina HiSeq System. The original pipeline was this. Across the 666 repertoires, a later analysis counted 60 million to 90 million unique TCR beta chains, 9.5 million to 13 million of which were shared by at least two donors. Raw reads were error-corrected and collapsed into unique sequences with a nearest-neighbor algorithm that merged closely related sequences to remove PCR and sequencing errors. To assign V, D and J gene segments, CDR3 sequences were aligned to IMGT reference sequences. For a sequence to be retained, a match of at least six nucleotides was required to both a V gene segment and a J gene segment. Rearrangements were called productive when the CDR3 lacked stop codons and stayed in frame with V and J; all others were non-productive. CDR3 was defined according to IMGT convention as the region running from the second conserved V-encoded cysteine to the conserved J-encoded phenylalanine. Sequences without an unambiguous match to a single V gene segment were excluded from the earlier analysis of 450 to 750 of the donors. An earlier analysis of around 600 of the donors classified V segments as functional when productive rearrangements were above 56.7% and as segregating when the standard deviation between donors was above 5%. To diagnose cytomegalovirus status from the catalog of TCR beta chain sequences, a statistical classification framework was built. V and J gene assignment, in a later analysis, came from comparing TCR nucleotide sequences with IMGT/GENE-DB human TR gene sequences. A later analysis assigned CDR3 sequences and most-parsimonious VDJ recombination scenarios with the TCRdist pipeline. A later analysis defined each TCR beta chain by its CDR3 amino acid sequence plus V-gene family, and excluded reads lacking a unique V-gene family. A later analysis removed over 500 highly shared, low-generation-probability nucleotide sequences to deal with suspected cross-contamination and a sequencing artifact. A later analysis calculated a clonal expansion index for each public chain from normalized within-repertoire ranks of inferred template counts. Generation probabilities in a later analysis came from a VDJ recombination model fitted to out-of-frame rearrangements, and those results were checked against IGoR. Hypergeometric tests were used in a later analysis to score TCR-TCR, TCR-HLA and TCR-CMV co-occurrence, with a repertoire-size bias correction applied to the TCR pairs. False discovery rates were estimated in a later analysis by permuting HLA or CMV assignments 20 times. In a later analysis, co-occurring TCRs were grouped using DBSCAN, and TCRdist sequence similarity was added for clustering within HLA-allele-positive subsets. Repertoires with fewer than 30,000 or more than 120,000 public chains, plus five repertoires with anomalous nucleotide sharing, were excluded from co-occurrence clustering. Held by TCRdb, this immuneACCESS table contains in-frame sequences only and omits some clones. Under half of the omission traces to an unresolved V gene where checked; the cause of the rest is unknown. The DNA was the basis for D and trimming; V, J and clone size are from that table. The sample table records 150,000 to 200,000 clones; under 70% of these occur just once. Jointly, the top ten make up around 2.8% of the sample.

The chain was built from TRBV5-1 and TRBJ1-1; the central 8 bases match TRBD1. The receptor was isolated from a woman aged 40 to 49 in good health and CMV-seropositive. The sample consisted of PBMCs. The CDR3 protein sequence reads: CASSLATGGEAFF. The DNA sequence is as follows: TGCGCCAGCAGCTTGGCAACAGGGGGTGAAGCTTTCTTT.